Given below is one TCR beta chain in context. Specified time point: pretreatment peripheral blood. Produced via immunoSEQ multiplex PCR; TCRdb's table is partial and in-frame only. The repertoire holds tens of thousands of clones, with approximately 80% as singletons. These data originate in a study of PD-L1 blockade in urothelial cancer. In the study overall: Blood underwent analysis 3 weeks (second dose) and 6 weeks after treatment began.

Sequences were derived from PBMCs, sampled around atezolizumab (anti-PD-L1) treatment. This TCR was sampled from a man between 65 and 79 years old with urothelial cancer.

The CDR3 region is CASSPSTRNEQFF. As DNA, the CDR3 is TGTGCCAGTAGTCCCTCGACGAGGAATGAGCAGTTCTTC. The rearrangement uses TRBV19 and TRBJ2-1; D gene uncertain. The CDR3 covers 13 residues. Trimming left V 5 bases short and J 7 bases short, with 12 bases between. Germline V lookup: CDR1 LNHDA, CDR2 SQIVND (reference sequence).